The 22 T cell receptor beta chains below were found in one sample sequenced in a study of blood T cell repertoires in COVID-19. Data came from immunoSEQ multiplex PCR; TCRdb stores just in-frame clones and leaves some out. The sample consists of 200,000 to 250,000 clones, more than 85% of them appearing once. What was sequenced was peripheral blood. Receptor source: a woman aged 45-59 years with COVID-19, enrolled during active disease.

The count of this clone is one. V usage is TRBV6-5 and J usage is TRBJ1-6, with 7 bases aligning to TRBD1. The CDR3 loop spans 12 amino acids. Germline-derived CDR1 and CDR2 are MNHEY and SVGAGI. Losses at the gene ends were 10 bases for V and 6 bases for J; bases not matched to a gene: 3. Written as DNA, the CDR3 is TGTGCCAACAGGGACAGTAATTCACCCCTCCACTTT. This codes for CANRDSNSPLHF.

DNA of the CDR3: TGTGCCATCAGTGACCACGGGGGGGATAACTATGGCTACACCTTC. Protein: CAISDHGGDNYGYTF. The chain combines TRBV10-3 with TRBJ1-2; a possible D gene is TRBD1 (5 bases). V gave up 3 bases and J gave up 1 base, with 12 bases separating them. Germline CDR1 ENHRY, CDR2 SYGVKD. CDR3 length: 15 amino acids.

This chain uses TRBV3-1 (or the pseudogene TRBV3-2) with TRBJ1-4; D might be TRBD1 (5 bases). The germline V and J ends were trimmed by 4 bases and 0 bases, with 15 bases remaining between them. Looked up from germline, CDR1 is LGHDT and CDR2 is YNNKEL (reference sequence). The CDR3 covers 17 residues. Here the CDR3 DNA reads TGTGCCAGCAGCCCGGGACGTCGGGGGGCAACTAATGAAAAACTGTTTTTT. Protein sequence: CASSPGRRGATNEKLFF.

Only a few counts were recorded for this clone. The chain's CDR3 is CASSQDPRYDGYTF. The CDR3 coding sequence is TGTGCCAGCAGCCAAGATCCGAGGTACGATGGCTACACCTTC. The chain employs TRBV14 and TRBJ1-2; unclear D gene. Germline V gives CDR1 SGHDN, CDR2 FVKESK. The CDR3 extends over 14 amino acids. The V end was cut by 0 bases, the J end by 6 bases, with 11 bases between.

The chain couples TRBV2 to TRBJ1-1, with 7 nucleotides matching TRBD1. Germline V gene lookup returns CDR1 SNHLY and CDR2 FYNNEI. The CDR3 is 12 residues long. J was trimmed by 5 bases and V by 8 bases; bases with no gene match: 5. The CDR3 sequence: CASLTGRTEAFF. CDR3 in DNA: TGTGCCAGCTTGACAGGGCGGACTGAAGCTTTCTTT.

The genes are TRBV27 and TRBJ1-4, with TRBD1 matching 7 bases. CDR1 and CDR2 (germline): MNHEY, SMNVEV (reference sequence). Trimming removed 5 bases from V and 10 bases from J; junction bases left unmatched: 10. The CDR3 runs 14 residues. The chain's CDR3 is CASSHTGDWGKLFF. The CDR3 nucleotides read TGTGCCAGCAGTCATACAGGGGATTGGGGAAAACTGTTTTTT.

The CDR3 nucleotides are TGTGCCAGCAGTCGTAGCGGGGGAGGGGATACGCAGTATTTT. Protein product: CASSRSGGGDTQYF. The chain recombines TRBV6-5 with TRBJ2-3; 9 nucleotides align to TRBD2. Germline V gene lookup returns CDR1 MNHEY and CDR2 SVGAGI. The ends lost 5 bases at V and 6 bases at J; junction bases unmatched: 6. The CDR3 is made up of 14 amino acids.

This clone was recorded a few times. The rearrangement joins TRBV5-4 to TRBJ1-6, with 9 bases that match TRBD1. This CDR3 is built from 14 residues. The V gene end was trimmed by 4 bases and the J gene end by 8 bases; junction bases not matched to a gene: 4. Germline CDR1 and CDR2: SGHNT and YYREEE (reference sequence). CDR3 sequence (DNA): TGTGCCAGCAGCCGGGACAGGGCGGATTCACCCCTCCACTTT. This translates into CASSRDRADSPLHF. Full variable domain (remainder filled in from reference TRBV5-4 and TRBJ1-6): ETGVTQSPTHLIKTRGQQVTLRCSSQSGHNTVSWYQQALGQGPQFIFQYYREEENGRGNFPPRFSGLQFPNYSSELNVNALELDDSALYLCASSRDRADSPLHFGNGTRLTVT.

The rearrangement uses TRBV21-1 and TRBJ2-3; TRBD2, the table's D call, was not compared with the DNA. TRBV21-1 is shown as a pseudogene. The CDR3 sequence is 17 residues long. The CDR3 coding sequence is TGTGCCAGCAGCCCCCCCGGGACTAGCGGGGTGGGAGATACGCAGTATTTT. This gives the protein CASSPPGTSGVGDTQYF.

The rearrangement links TRBV19 to TRBJ2-6, with D hard to call. Looked up from germline, CDR1 is LNHDA and CDR2 is SQIVND (reference sequence). The CDR3 contains 16 residues. The V gene lost 6 bases and the J gene lost 0 bases, with 12 bases spanning the gap. In DNA form, the CDR3 reads TGTGCCAGTAGACCCGATAGCCTCTCTGGGGCCAACGTCCTGACTTTC. Translating gives CASRPDSLSGANVLTF.

J is TRBJ2-2 and V is TRBV2, with D perhaps TRBD2 (6 bases). Germline CDR1 and CDR2: SNHLY and FYNNEI. V lost 0 bases and J 4 bases, leaving 12 bases between the germline ends. CDR3 length: 16 amino acids. The CDR3 sequence: CASSEALADFTGELFF. The CDR3 coding sequence is TGTGCCAGCAGTGAAGCGTTAGCGGATTTCACCGGGGAGCTGTTTTTT.

This clone was detected a few times. Written as DNA, the CDR3 is TGTGCCAGCAGCTTGTATATCGGGGGGGCCAGCTACGAGCAGTACTTC. Translated: CASSLYIGGASYEQYF. The chain employs TRBV5-8 and TRBJ2-7, with TRBD2 matching 8 bases. V shed 1 base, J shed 3 bases, and the junction held 9 bases outside the gene matches. The CDR3 sequence is 16 residues long. Germline assignment: CDR1 SGHTS and CDR2 YDEGEE.

This clone was recorded once. This rearrangement joins TRBV27 to TRBJ2-3; 9 bases align to TRBD2. V gave up 6 bases and J gave up 0 bases; unmatched junction bases: 7. CDR1 is MNHEY and CDR2 is SMNVEV in the germline V gene (reference sequence). CDR3 length: 16 residues. The CDR3 protein is CASRRGLAESTDTQYF. The DNA for the CDR3 is TGTGCCAGCAGAAGGGGACTAGCTGAGAGCACAGATACGCAGTATTTT.

V gene TRBV11-2 combines with J gene TRBJ2-7, with 7 bases lining up with TRBD1. This CDR3 has 14 residues. Germline V gives CDR1 SGHAT, CDR2 FQNNGV. Trimming removed 5 bases from V and 2 bases from J; junction bases left unmatched: 6. The CDR3, as DNA: TGTGCCAGCAGCCCACCCGACAGGGCCTACGAGCAGTACGTC. It yields the protein CASSPPDRAYEQYV.

This chain uses TRBV9 with TRBJ1-5, with TRBD1 matching 8 bases. CDR3 size: 13 residues. Losses at the gene ends were 3 bases for V and 8 bases for J; bases not matched to a gene: 4. Germline V CDR1 and CDR2: SGDLS, YYNGEE. CDR3: CASSAGQGKPQHF. The CDR3 bases are TGTGCCAGCAGCGCCGGACAGGGCAAGCCCCAGCATTTT.

The rearrangement links TRBV24-1 to TRBJ2-3; the D is unclear. CDR1 and CDR2 from the germline V gene are KGHDR and SFDVKD. The V and J ends lost 3 bases and 1 base respectively, with 16 bases between them. CDR3 length: 17 residues. The CDR3 sequence is CATSDPTTISGTDTQYF. In nucleotides, the CDR3 is TGTGCCACCAGTGATCCCACGACAATATCTGGCACAGATACGCAGTATTTT.

This sequence joins TRBV6-1 and TRBJ2-7; D remains ambiguous. V lost 0 bases to trimming and J lost 1 base, with 10 bases between them. In germline, CDR1 is MNHNS, CDR2 SASEGT. This CDR3 region has 15 residues. The CDR3 DNA follows: TGTGCCAGCAGTGAAGCCGACACGATATCCTACGAGCAGTACTTC. Its protein is CASSEADTISYEQYF.

The chain links TRBV6-2 or TRBV6-3 to TRBJ2-7, with D perhaps matching TRBD1 (5 bases). This CDR3 region has 14 residues. Germline V lookup: CDR1 MNHEY, CDR2 SVGEGT. V was trimmed by 1 base and J by 3 bases, leaving 10 bases between them. In nucleotides, the CDR3 is TGTGCCAGCAGTTACTTCATGACAGACTACGAGCAGTACTTC. It encodes CASSYFMTDYEQYF.

The genes are TRBV19 and TRBJ2-1; a weak D match, TRBD1 (6 bases). Trimming removed 7 bases at V and 0 bases at J, with 13 bases between. Looked up from germline, CDR1 is LNHDA and CDR2 is SQIVND (reference sequence). The CDR3 runs 15 residues. The CDR3 sequence: CASTTGYHSYNEQFF. In DNA form, the CDR3 reads TGTGCCAGTACCACAGGGTACCACTCCTACAATGAGCAGTTCTTC.

This clone was seen more than once but under ten times. The rearrangement joins TRBV18 to TRBJ2-3; D gene ambiguous. Germline CDR1 reads KGHSH; CDR2 reads LQKENI. This CDR3 is 15 amino acids long. Between the trimmed V and J ends, which lost 0 bases and 0 bases, there was a span of 7 bases. The CDR3 reads CASSPPLLSTDTQYF. CDR3 nucleotides: TGTGCCAGCTCACCACCGTTATTAAGCACAGATACGCAGTATTTT.

J is TRBJ2-7 and V is TRBV28, with 12 bases identical to TRBD1. The V gene's germline CDR1 is MDHEN and CDR2 SYDVKM. The CDR3 length is 15 residues. V dropped 4 bases and J dropped 7; count of bases not matched to a gene: 8. The CDR3 region is CASSSAGQGAGEQYF. For the CDR3, the DNA is TGTGCCAGCAGTTCAGCGGGACAGGGGGCGGGTGAGCAGTACTTC.

The chain employs TRBV7-2 and TRBJ1-5, with 9 bases lining up with TRBD1. Losses at the gene ends were 0 bases for V and 0 bases for J; bases not matched to a gene: 3. This CDR3 is 17 amino acids long. Germline loops: CDR1 SGHTA, CDR2 FQGNSA. The CDR3: CASSLAGTGYSNQPQHF. CDR3 coding DNA: TGTGCCAGCAGCTTAGCCGGGACAGGGTATAGCAATCAGCCCCAGCATTTT.